In this sample, the clone carrying this T cell receptor (beta chain) turned up many times. A read error may account for a junction end that differs from germline. A single record per CDR3 protein comes from TCRdb applying MiXCR to the reads. In the table there are just under 300,000 distinct CDR3 sequences, roughly 9.3% of which are singletons. The record originates from a study of T cell repertoires in cytomegalovirus infection. This CDR3 is built from 14 residues. Germline CDR1 is SNHLY and CDR2 is FYNNEI. The TCR originated in a human donor in good health (CMV status not recorded). Some clones in this sample may be carry-over from other donors' samples. The gene calls are TRBV2 and TRBJ2-2; D gene uncertain. Sequencing was performed on PBMCs. The CDR3 loop is CASTRARNAGELFF. In nucleotides, the CDR3 is TGTGCCAGCACCCGGGCCCGGAACGCCGGGGAGCTGTTTTTT. The whole variable domain, filled in from reference TRBV2 and TRBJ2-2, reads EPEVTQTPSHQVTQMGQEVILRCVPISNHLYFYWYRQILGQKVEFLVSFYNNEISEKSEIFDDQFSVERPDGSNFTLKIRSTKLEDSAMYFCASTRARNAGELFFGEGSRLTVL.